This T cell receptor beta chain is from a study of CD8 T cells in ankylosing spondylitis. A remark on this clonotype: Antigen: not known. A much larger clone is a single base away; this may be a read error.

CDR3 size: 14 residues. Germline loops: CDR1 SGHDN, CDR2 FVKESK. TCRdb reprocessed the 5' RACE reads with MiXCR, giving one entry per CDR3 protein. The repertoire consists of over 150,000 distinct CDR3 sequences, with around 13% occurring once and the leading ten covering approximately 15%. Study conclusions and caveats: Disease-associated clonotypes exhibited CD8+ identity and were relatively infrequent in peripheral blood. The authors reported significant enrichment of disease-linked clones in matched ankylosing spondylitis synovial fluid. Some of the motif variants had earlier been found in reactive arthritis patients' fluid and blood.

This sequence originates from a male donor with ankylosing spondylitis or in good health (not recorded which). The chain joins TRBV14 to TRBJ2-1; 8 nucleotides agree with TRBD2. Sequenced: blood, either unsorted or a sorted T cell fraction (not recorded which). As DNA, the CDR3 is TGTGCCAGCAGCCAACTAGCGGGCGCCAATGAGAAGTTCTTC. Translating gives CASSQLAGANEKFF. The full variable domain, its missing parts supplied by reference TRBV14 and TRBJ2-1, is EAGVTQFPSHSVIEKGQTVTLRCDPISGHDNLYWYRRVMGKEIKFLLHFVKESKQDESGMPNNRFLAERTGGTYSTLKVQPAELEDSGVYFCASSQLAGANEKFFGPGTRLTVL.